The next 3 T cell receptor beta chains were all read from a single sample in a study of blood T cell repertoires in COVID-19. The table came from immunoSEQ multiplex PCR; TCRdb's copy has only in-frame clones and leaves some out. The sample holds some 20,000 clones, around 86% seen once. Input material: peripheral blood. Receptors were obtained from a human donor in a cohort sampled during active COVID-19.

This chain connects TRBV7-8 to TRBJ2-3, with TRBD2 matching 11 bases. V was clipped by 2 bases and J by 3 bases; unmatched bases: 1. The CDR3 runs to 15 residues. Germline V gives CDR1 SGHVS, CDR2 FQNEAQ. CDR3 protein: CASSLLAGGTDTQYF. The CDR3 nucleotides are TGTGCCAGCAGCTTACTAGCGGGAGGAACAGATACGCAGTATTTT.

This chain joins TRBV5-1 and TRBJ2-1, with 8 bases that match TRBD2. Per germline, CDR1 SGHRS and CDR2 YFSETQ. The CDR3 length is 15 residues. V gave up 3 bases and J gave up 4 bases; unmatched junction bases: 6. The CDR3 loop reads CASSSLAGGYNEQFF. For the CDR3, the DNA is TGCGCCAGCAGCTCTCTGGCGGGGGGATACAATGAGCAGTTCTTC. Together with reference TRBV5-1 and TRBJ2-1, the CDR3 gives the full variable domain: KAGVTQTPRYLIKTRGQQVTLSCSPISGHRSVSWYQQTPGQGLQFLFEYFSETQRNKGNFPGRFSGRQFSNSRSEMNVSTLELGDSALYLCASSSLAGGYNEQFFGPGTRLTVL.

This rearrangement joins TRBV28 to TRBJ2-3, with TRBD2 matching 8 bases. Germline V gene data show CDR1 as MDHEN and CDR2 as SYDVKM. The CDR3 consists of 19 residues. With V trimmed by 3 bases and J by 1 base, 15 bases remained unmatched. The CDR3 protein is CASSLGGTRDPRRTDTQYF. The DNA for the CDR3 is TGTGCCAGCAGTTTGGGTGGGACTAGGGATCCCCGACGCACAGATACGCAGTATTTT.